This T cell receptor beta chain was retrieved from a study of a mutant IDH1 vaccine in newly diagnosed glioma. Measured with immunoSEQ multiplex PCR; TCRdb has only the in-frame clones, and not every one. The table lists roughly 70,000 clones, about 81% of them singletons. Germline assignment: CDR1 MNHNS and CDR2 SASEGT. Unmatched junction bases numbered 8, after V lost 6 bases and J lost 7 bases. CDR3 size: 13 residues. Regarding this clone: The antigen is unknown.

Described time point: week 11, during vaccination. Topical imiquimod was applied with each vaccine dose, which held 300 ug of mutant IDH1 20-mer peptide. Astrocytomas found in donors were new, WHO grade 3 or 4, IDH1-mutant and ATRX-lost. The sequencing used PBMCs, collected from a glioma patient whose treatment included an IDH1 peptide vaccine. This chain connects TRBV6-1 to TRBJ1-1, with 7 bases matching TRBD1. The receptor was isolated from a woman aged 45 to 65 with glioma. CDR3: CASSNQGGVEAFF. The DNA of the CDR3 is TGTGCCAGCAGCAATCAGGGGGGGGTTGAAGCTTTCTTT.